These 21 T cell receptor beta chains were all obtained from the same sample, sequenced in a study of OX40 agonist ivuxolimab in advanced cancers. Produced via immunoSEQ multiplex PCR; TCRdb's table is partial and in-frame only. This sample has approximately 76,000 clones; 65% to 90% occur once, and the top ten carry approximately 0.61%. The sample consisted of CD4+ or CD8+ T cells sorted from blood, taken in a trial of the OX40 agonist ivuxolimab. The receptors stem from an adult with an advanced solid tumor such as melanoma, head and neck, liver or kidney cancer.

J is TRBJ2-5 and V is TRBV19; 9 nucleotides align to TRBD1. Germline loops: CDR1 LNHDA, CDR2 SQIVND (reference sequence). CDR3 length equals 15 residues. J lost 1 base, V lost 6 bases, and 6 bases had no gene match. The CDR3 DNA reads as TGTGCCAGTAGGTGGACAGGGGAAAGCCAAGAGACCCAGTACTTC. It is translated as CASRWTGESQETQYF. Together with reference TRBV19 and TRBJ2-5, the CDR3 gives the full variable domain: DGGITQSPKYLFRKEGQNVTLSCEQNLNHDAMYWYRQDPGQGLRLIYYSQIVNDFQKGDIAEGYSVSREKKESFPLTVTSAQKNPTAFYLCASRWTGESQETQYFGPGTRLLVL.

This clone was seen a few times. This CDR3 is CAAGNLRGTSSGELFF. The CDR3 bases are TGTGCCGCAGGCAATCTAAGAGGGACTAGCTCCGGGGAGCTGTTTTTT. V usage is TRBV10-3 and J usage is TRBJ2-2, with 9 bases fitting TRBD2. This CDR3 has 16 residues. V shed 11 bases and J 6 bases; nucleotides not matched to a gene: 16. CDR1 is ENHRY, CDR2 SYGVKD, per germline.

The chain uses TRBV6-1 and TRBJ2-5, with D tentatively TRBD1 (6 bases). CDR1 and CDR2 from the germline V gene are MNHNS and SASEGT. CDR3 length: 12 residues. V was shortened by 8 bases and J by 4 bases, with 11 bases between the two germline ends. CDR3 residues: CASAGDIETQYF. The CDR3 nucleotides read TGTGCCAGCGCAGGGGACATAGAGACCCAGTACTTC.

The CDR3 loop is CASSAGDRYGYTF. The CDR3 nucleotides read TGTGCCAGCTCAGCCGGCGATCGTTATGGCTACACCTTC. The chain links TRBV18 to TRBJ1-2; no reliable D call. The germline gives CDR1 KGHSH, CDR2 LQKENI. The germline V and J ends were trimmed by 5 bases and 5 bases, with 12 bases remaining between them. This CDR3 spans 13 amino acids.

The rearrangement uses TRBV11-2 and TRBJ2-1; tentatively, D is TRBD1 or TRBD2 (5 bases each). In germline, CDR1 is SGHAT, CDR2 FQNNGV. V shed 5 bases and J shed 7 bases, with 18 bases lying between them. There are 15 residues in the CDR3. CDR3 nucleotides: TGTGCCAGCAGCCCCGTGCCAAGGGGCGGGAATGAGCAGTTCTTC. It specifies CASSPVPRGGNEQFF.

This chain uses TRBV7-9 with TRBJ2-5; D is perhaps TRBD1 (9 bases). Germline CDR1 SEHNR, CDR2 FQNEAQ (reference sequence). Trimming took 4 bases from V and 5 from J, leaving 23 bases between them. CDR3 length: 17 amino acids. CDR3 protein: CASSSGQGSGVYETQYF. The CDR3 nucleotides are TGTGCCAGCAGCTCGGGACAGGGTAGCGGGGTGTACGAGACCCAGTACTTC.

The V gene is TRBV5-4, the J gene TRBJ2-5; 7 bases line up with TRBD1. The V and J ends lost 3 bases and 2 bases, in that order; junction bases with no gene match: 1. CDR3 size: 13 residues. The germline CDR1 and CDR2 sequences are SGHNT and YYREEE (reference sequence). The DNA for the CDR3 is TGTGCCAGCAGCTGGGACAGACAAGAGACCCAGTACTTC. Translating gives CASSWDRQETQYF.

The V call is TRBV7-3, the J call TRBJ1-2, with a tentative D call TRBD1 (6 bases). V dropped 3 bases and J dropped 4 bases, with 9 bases sitting between them. The CDR3 runs to 13 residues. Germline values: CDR1 SGHTA, CDR2 FQGTGA. CDR3 protein: CASSLDSSYGYTF. CDR3 coding DNA: TGTGCCAGCAGCTTGGACAGTTCCTATGGCTACACCTTC.

The chain carries TRBV27 and TRBJ1-2; 10 bases agree with TRBD1. Germline V CDR1 and CDR2: MNHEY, SMNVEV (reference sequence). The CDR3 sequence is 14 residues long. Trimming took 7 bases from V and 6 from J; bases not matched to a gene: 8. CDR3 DNA sequence: TGTGCCAGCACCTCCGGGACAGGGGAGCATGGCTACACCTTC. Translated, it gives CASTSGTGEHGYTF.

This chain joins TRBV4-1 and TRBJ1-1; D is ambiguous. CDR3 length: 13 residues. V dropped 0 bases and J dropped 3 bases, with 5 bases sitting between them. CDR1 and CDR2 (germline): MGHRA, YSYEKL. This CDR3 is CASSQDIYTEAFF. The CDR3 region has the DNA TGCGCCAGCAGCCAAGACATCTACACTGAAGCTTTCTTT.

The rearrangement links TRBV4-3 to TRBJ2-3; no firm D call. Germline V gives CDR1 LGHNA, CDR2 YSLEER. Trimming shortened V by 4 bases and J by 1 base, and 12 bases separated the two germline ends. The length of the CDR3 is 15 residues. Here the CDR3 reads CASSLGGVGTDTQYF. The DNA for the CDR3 is TGCGCCAGCAGCCTCGGTGGGGTCGGCACAGATACGCAGTATTTT.

The chain employs TRBV29-1 and TRBJ1-2; 9 nucleotides match TRBD1. The junction had 2 bases not matched to a gene; V was cut back by 1 base and J by 5 bases. The CDR3 is 13 residues long. Germline values: CDR1 SQVTM, CDR2 ANQGSEA. The CDR3 sequence: CSVEVDRGYGYTF. The DNA of the CDR3 is TGCAGCGTTGAAGTAGACAGGGGGTATGGCTACACCTTC.

The chain uses TRBV18 and TRBJ1-4; D gene unclear. V dropped 5 bases and J dropped 4 bases, with 14 bases sitting between them. Germline V gives CDR1 KGHSH, CDR2 LQKENI. The CDR3 is 15 amino acids. In nucleotides, the CDR3 is TGTGCCAGCTCAGACGCACTCTCCTTTAATGAAAAACTGTTTTTT. This encodes CASSDALSFNEKLFF.

The chain employs TRBV7-2 and TRBJ1-1, with TRBD1 as a possible D gene (6 bases). Trimming cost V 7 bases and J 0 bases, with 18 bases left between them. The CDR3 is made up of 16 amino acids. Germline lookup yields CDR1 SGHTA and CDR2 FQGNSA. The chain's CDR3 is CASTLPTGQLNTEAFF. DNA for the CDR3: TGTGCCAGCACCCTTCCCACCGGACAGCTGAACACTGAAGCTTTCTTT.

The chain joins TRBV5-5 to TRBJ1-3, with unresolved D. V was trimmed by 4 bases and J by 4 bases, leaving 18 bases between them. CDR1 and CDR2 from the germline V gene are SGHKS and YYEKEE (reference sequence). The CDR3 covers 16 residues. The CDR3 DNA follows: TGTGCCAGCAGCCCAAGGGTTGGAGCGGGCGGAAACACCATATATTTT. Its translation is CASSPRVGAGGNTIYF. Complete variable domain (other parts from reference TRBV5-5 and TRBJ1-3): DAGVTQSPTHLIKTRGQQVTLRCSPISGHKSVSWYQQVLGQGPQFIFQYYEKEERGRGNFPDRFSARQFPNYSSELNVNALLLGDSALYLCASSPRVGAGGNTIYFGEGSWLTVV.

A single count supports this clone. The chain has TRBV9 and TRBJ2-5, with 8 positions matching TRBD2. Per the germline V gene, CDR1 is SGDLS and CDR2 is YYNGEE. There are 16 residues in the CDR3. Trimming removed 0 bases from V and 4 bases from J; junction bases left unmatched: 8. The CDR3 DNA sequence: TGTGCCAGCAGCGTAGGAGGCGGGGGGCGGGGAGAGACCCAGTACTTC. It codes for CASSVGGGGRGETQYF.

The chain carries TRBV19 and TRBJ2-5; 16 positions match TRBD2. The J segment lost 2 bases and the V segment lost 4 bases, leaving 4 bases of the junction unmatched. The CDR3 runs to 17 residues. Per the germline V gene, CDR1 is LNHDA and CDR2 is SQIVND (reference sequence). The CDR3 DNA reads TGTGCCAGTAGTACGGGACTAGCGGGGGGGACTCAAGAGACCCAGTACTTC. Amino acids: CASSTGLAGGTQETQYF.

The V and J genes are TRBV2 and TRBJ2-7; 8 bases agree with TRBD1. V was clipped by 6 bases and J by 6 bases; unmatched bases: 13. Germline CDR1 and CDR2: SNHLY and FYNNEI. There are 15 residues in the CDR3. The CDR3 DNA reads as TGTGCCAGCAGGGCCGCTCCACAGGGGGTGGGCGAGCAGTACTTC. Amino acids: CASRAAPQGVGEQYF.

The chain combines TRBV6-5 with TRBJ2-5, with 8 bases that match TRBD2. From germline, CDR1 is MNHEY and CDR2 SVGAGI. The J segment lost 7 bases and the V segment lost 8 bases, leaving 3 bases of the junction unmatched. The CDR3 runs 11 residues. The CDR3, as DNA: TGTGCCAGCCAACGGGGGGGGACCCAGTACTTC. Translated, it gives CASQRGGTQYF.

V gene TRBV7-2 combines with J gene TRBJ2-1; D unresolved. Between the trimmed V and J ends, which lost 5 bases and 5 bases, there was a span of 10 bases. The CDR3 consists of 13 residues. Germline V lookup: CDR1 SGHTA, CDR2 FQGNSA. CDR3 in DNA: TGTGCCAGCAGCCCGGGTCCCAACAATGAGCAGTTCTTC. Amino acids: CASSPGPNNEQFF.

This chain connects TRBV4-3 to TRBJ1-6; no clear D. This CDR3 comprises 19 residues. Germline V CDR1 and CDR2: LGHNA, YSLEER. V gave up 0 bases and J gave up 9 bases, with 24 bases separating them. For the CDR3, the DNA is TGCGCCAGCAGCCAAGATATGGCAATAAAGGACGTTCCCGTTTCACCCCTCCACTTT. This encodes CASSQDMAIKDVPVSPLHF.